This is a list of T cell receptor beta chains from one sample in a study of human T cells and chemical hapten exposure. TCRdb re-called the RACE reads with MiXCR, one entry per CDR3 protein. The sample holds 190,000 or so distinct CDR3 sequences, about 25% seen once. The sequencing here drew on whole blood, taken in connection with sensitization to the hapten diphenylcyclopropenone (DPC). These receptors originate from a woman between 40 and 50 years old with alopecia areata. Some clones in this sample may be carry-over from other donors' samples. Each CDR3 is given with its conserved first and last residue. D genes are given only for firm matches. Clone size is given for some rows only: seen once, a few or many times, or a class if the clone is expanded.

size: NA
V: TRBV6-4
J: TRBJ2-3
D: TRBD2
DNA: TGTGCCAGCAGTGTAGCAGCGGGAGGCACAGATACGCAGTATTTT
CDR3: CASSVAAGGTDTQYF

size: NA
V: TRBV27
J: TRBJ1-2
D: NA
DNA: TGTGCCAGCAGTTTACACGGGGGAGGTGGCTACACCTTC
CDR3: CASSLHGGGGYTF

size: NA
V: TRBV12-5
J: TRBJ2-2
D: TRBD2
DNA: TGTGCTAGTGGCCCCGGGGGGTACACCGGGGAGCTGTTTTTT
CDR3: CASGPGGYTGELFF

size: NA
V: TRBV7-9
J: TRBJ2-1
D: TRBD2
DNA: TGTGCCAGCAGCTTAGGCGGGAGGGATAATGGGCAGTTCTTC
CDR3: CASSLGGRDNGQFF

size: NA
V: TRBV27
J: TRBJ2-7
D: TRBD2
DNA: TGTACCAGCAGTTACTCTAGCGGGAGTGGGTACGAGCAGTACTTC
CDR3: CTSSYSSGSGYEQYF

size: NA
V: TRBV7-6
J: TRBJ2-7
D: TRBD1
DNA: TGTGCCAGCAGCACCGGGACAGGGAGGACGTTC
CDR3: CASSTGTGRTF

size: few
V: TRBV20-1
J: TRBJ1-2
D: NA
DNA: TGCAGGCCGGTAGGGGGGAGGGCATATGGCTACACCTTC
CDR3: CRPVGGRAYGYTF

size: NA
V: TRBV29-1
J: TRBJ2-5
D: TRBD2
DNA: TGCAGACCGGGACTAGCGGAAGAGACCCAGTACTTC
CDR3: CRPGLAEETQYF

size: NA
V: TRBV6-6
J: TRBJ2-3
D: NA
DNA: TGTGCCAGCAGTTCCTCACCAAATACGCAGTATTTT
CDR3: CASSSSPNTQYF

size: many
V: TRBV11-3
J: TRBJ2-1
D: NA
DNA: TGTGCCAGCAGCTCCGCCTCCTACAATGAGCAGTTCTTC
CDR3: CASSSASYNEQFF

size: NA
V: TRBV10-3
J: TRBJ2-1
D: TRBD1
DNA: TGTGCCACACAACCCGGGACAGGTACGACTATCTCCTACAATGAGCAGTTCTTC
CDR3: CATQPGTGTTISYNEQFF

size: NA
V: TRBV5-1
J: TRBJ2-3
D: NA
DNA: TGCGCCAGCAGCCTGACCACAGATACGCAGTATTTT
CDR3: CASSLTTDTQYF

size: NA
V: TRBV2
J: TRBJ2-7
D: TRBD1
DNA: TGTGCCAGCAGCCGGGACAGGGGCACCTACGAGCAGTACTTC
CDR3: CASSRDRGTYEQYF

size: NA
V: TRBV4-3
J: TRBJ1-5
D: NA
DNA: TGCGCCAGCAGCCAAGGAGGGTTTAGCAATCAGCCCCAGCATTTT
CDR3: CASSQGGFSNQPQHF

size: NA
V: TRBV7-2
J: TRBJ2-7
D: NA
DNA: TGTGCCAGCAGCTTCATCCAGGGGCCGACCTACGAGCAGTACTTC
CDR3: CASSFIQGPTYEQYF

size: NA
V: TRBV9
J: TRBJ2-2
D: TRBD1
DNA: TGTGCCAGCACCAGGACAGGGGGCGGCGGGGAGCTGTTTTTT
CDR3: CASTRTGGGGELFF

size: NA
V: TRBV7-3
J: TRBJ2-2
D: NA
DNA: TGTGCCAGCAGCTTATTTGAGGGGTTCACCGGGGAGCTGTTTTTT
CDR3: CASSLFEGFTGELFF

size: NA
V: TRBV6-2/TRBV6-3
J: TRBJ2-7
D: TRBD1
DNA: TGTGCCAGCAGCCAAATAACAGGGGGAGGATCCTACGAGCAGTACTTC
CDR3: CASSQITGGGSYEQYF

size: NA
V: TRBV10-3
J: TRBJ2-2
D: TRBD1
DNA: TGTGCCATCAGTGGACAGGGCATCGGGGAGCTGTTTTTT
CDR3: CAISGQGIGELFF

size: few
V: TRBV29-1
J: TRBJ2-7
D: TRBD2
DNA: TGCAGCGTTGAAGGGACTAGCGGGGGAACCTACGAGCAGTACTTC
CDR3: CSVEGTSGGTYEQYF

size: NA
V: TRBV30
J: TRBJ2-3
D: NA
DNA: TGTGCCTGGAGTAGGAGGGCCCCCCTGACAGATACGCAGTATTTT
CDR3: CAWSRRAPLTDTQYF

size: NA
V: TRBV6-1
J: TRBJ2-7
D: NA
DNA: TGTGCCAGCAGTGCCGGTGCGGGCAGCTCCTACGAGCAGTACTTC
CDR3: CASSAGAGSSYEQYF

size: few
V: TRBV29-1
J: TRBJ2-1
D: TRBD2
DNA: TGCAGCGTTGAGGCAGGGAGGACTAGCGGGAGTTCTGAGCAGTTCTTC
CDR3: CSVEAGRTSGSSEQFF

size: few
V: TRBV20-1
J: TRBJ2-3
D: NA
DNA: TGCAGTGCTAGGAACGGGGAAGAGGCAACAGATACGCAGTATTTT
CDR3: CSARNGEEATDTQYF

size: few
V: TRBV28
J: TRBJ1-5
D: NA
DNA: TGTGCCAGCAGTCCAACTAGACGGTCGGGACAGCCCCAGCATTTT
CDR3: CASSPTRRSGQPQHF

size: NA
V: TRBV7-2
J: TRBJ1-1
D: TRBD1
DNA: TGTGCCAGCAGCTTAGTTTACTCCCTTAGGGACAGCAAAGCTTTCTTT
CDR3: CASSLVYSLRDSKAFF

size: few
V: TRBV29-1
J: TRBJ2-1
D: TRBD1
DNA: TGCAGCGTTGGGGGACAGCTTAACAATGAGCAGTTCTTC
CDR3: CSVGGQLNNEQFF

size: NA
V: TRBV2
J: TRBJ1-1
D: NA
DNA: TGTGCCAGCAGATTGGCCCGGGTGGCCCACACTGAAGCTTTCTTT
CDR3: CASRLARVAHTEAFF

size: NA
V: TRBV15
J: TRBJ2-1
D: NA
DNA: TGTGCCACCAGCAGAGATGTCAGCTATGAGCAGTTCTTC
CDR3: CATSRDVSYEQFF

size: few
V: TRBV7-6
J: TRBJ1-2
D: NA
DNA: TGTGCCAGCAGCTTAGCCGACAGTAATGGCTACACCTTC
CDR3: CASSLADSNGYTF

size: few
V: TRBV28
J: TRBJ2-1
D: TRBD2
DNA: TGTGCCAGCAGATCTGTGAGCGGGAACTCCTACAATGAGCAGTTCTTC
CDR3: CASRSVSGNSYNEQFF

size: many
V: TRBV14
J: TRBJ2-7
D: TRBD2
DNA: TGTGCCAGCAGCCAAGGGCCTAGCGGCTACGAGCAGTACTTC
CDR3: CASSQGPSGYEQYF

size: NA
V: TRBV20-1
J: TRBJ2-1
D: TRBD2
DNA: TGCAGTGCTATAAGCCTAGCGGGACATAGCTCCTACAATGAGCAGTTCTTC
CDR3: CSAISLAGHSSYNEQFF

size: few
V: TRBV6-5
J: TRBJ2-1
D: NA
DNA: TGTGCCAGCAGTTTGGTCGAAGCTACCTACAATGAGCAGTTCTTC
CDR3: CASSLVEATYNEQFF

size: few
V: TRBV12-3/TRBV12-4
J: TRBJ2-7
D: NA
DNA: TGTGCCAGCAGTTCGACAGAGATCTACGAGCAGTACTTC
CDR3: CASSSTEIYEQYF

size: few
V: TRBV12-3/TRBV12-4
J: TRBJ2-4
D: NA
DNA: TGTGCCAGCAGCCTAATAACGGGAGCCAAAAACATTCAGTACTTC
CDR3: CASSLITGAKNIQYF

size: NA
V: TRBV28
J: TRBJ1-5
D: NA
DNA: TGTGCCAGCTACTCCGGAGGGGGGACGGGTAACCAGCCCCAGCATTTT
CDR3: CASYSGGGTGNQPQHF

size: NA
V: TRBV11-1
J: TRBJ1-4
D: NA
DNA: TGTGCCAGCAGCTCCCGGGACCTTCTTCAGGAAAAACTGTTTTTT
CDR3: CASSSRDLLQEKLFF

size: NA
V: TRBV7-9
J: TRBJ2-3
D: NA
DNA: TGTGCCAGCAGCTTAAACGGCATGGGCACAGATACGCAGTATTTT
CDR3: CASSLNGMGTDTQYF

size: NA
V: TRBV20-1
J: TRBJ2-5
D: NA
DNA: TGCAGTGCTAGAGATCTGGCGGCCCTTTTGTACCAAGAGACCCAGTACTTC
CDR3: CSARDLAALLYQETQYF

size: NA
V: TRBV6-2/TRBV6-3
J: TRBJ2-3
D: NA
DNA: TGTGCCAGCAGTTACTCGAAAGTTGTCGCAGATACGCAGTATTTT
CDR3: CASSYSKVVADTQYF